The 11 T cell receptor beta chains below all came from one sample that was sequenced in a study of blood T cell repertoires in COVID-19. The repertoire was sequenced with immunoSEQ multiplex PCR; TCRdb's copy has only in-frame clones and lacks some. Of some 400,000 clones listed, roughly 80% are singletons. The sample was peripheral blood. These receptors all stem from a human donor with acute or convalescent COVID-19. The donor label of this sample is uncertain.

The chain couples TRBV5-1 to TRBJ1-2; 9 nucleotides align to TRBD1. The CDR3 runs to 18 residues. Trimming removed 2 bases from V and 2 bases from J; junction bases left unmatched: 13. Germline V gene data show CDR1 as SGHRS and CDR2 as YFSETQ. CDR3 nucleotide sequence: TGCGCCAGCAGCTTATTGCCCGGGACAGGGACTTTGAACTATGGCTACACCTTC. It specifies CASSLLPGTGTLNYGYTF.

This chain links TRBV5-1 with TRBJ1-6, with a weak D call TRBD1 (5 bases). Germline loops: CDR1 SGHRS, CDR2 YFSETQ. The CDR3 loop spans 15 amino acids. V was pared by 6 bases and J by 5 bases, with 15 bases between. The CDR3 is CASNIGGLNNSPLHF. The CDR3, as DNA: TGCGCCAGCAACATCGGGGGTCTAAATAATTCACCCCTCCACTTT. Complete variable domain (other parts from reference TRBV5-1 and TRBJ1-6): KAGVTQTPRYLIKTRGQQVTLSCSPISGHRSVSWYQQTPGQGLQFLFEYFSETQRNKGNFPGRFSGRQFSNSRSEMNVSTLELGDSALYLCASNIGGLNNSPLHFGNGTRLTVT.

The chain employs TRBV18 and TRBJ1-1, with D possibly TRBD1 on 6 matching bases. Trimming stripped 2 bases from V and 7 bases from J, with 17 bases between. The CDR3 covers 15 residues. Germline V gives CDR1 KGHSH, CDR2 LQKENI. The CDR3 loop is CASSPGTRGGVEAFF. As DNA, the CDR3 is TGTGCCAGCTCACCAGGAACGAGGGGGGGCGTTGAAGCTTTCTTT.

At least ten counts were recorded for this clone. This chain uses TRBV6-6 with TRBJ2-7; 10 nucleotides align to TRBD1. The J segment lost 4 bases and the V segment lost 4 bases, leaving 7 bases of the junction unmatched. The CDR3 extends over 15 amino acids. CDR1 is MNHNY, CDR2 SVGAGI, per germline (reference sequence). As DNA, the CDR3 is TGTGCCAGCAGTTTCGATGGGACAGGGGTGTACGAGCAGTACTTC. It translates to CASSFDGTGVYEQYF.

CDR3 loop: CASSLGHSGQLTEAFF. The CDR3 nucleotides read TGCGCCAGCAGCTTGGGCCACTCGGGACAGCTCACTGAAGCTTTCTTT. This chain joins TRBV5-1 and TRBJ1-1, with 7 bases that match TRBD1. This CDR3 is built from 16 residues. With 0 bases clipped from V and 4 bases from J, the junction kept 9 bases outside the gene matches. CDR1 is SGHRS and CDR2 is YFSETQ in the germline V gene.

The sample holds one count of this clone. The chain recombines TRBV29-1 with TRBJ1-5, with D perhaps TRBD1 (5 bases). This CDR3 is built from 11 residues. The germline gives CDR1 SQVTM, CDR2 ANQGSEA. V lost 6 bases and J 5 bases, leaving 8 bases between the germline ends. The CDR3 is CSVGGDQPQHF. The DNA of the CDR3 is TGCAGCGTCGGGGGAGATCAGCCCCAGCATTTT.

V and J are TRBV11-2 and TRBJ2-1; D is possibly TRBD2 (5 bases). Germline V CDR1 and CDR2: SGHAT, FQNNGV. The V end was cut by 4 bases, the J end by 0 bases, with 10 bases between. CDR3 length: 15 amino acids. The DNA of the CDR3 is TGTGCCAGCAGCTACCGAGGGAGCTCCTACAATGAGCAGTTCTTC. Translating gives CASSYRGSSYNEQFF. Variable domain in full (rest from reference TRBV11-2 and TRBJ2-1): EAGVAQSPRYKIIEKRQSVAFWCNPISGHATLYWYQQILGQGPKLLIQFQNNGVVDDSQLPKDRFSAERLKGVDSTLKIQPAKLEDSAVYLCASSYRGSSYNEQFFGPGTRLTVL.

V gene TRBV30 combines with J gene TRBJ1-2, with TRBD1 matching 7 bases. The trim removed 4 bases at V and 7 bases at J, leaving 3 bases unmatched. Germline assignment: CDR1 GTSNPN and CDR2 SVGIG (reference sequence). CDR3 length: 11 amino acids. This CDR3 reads CAWTRTGGYTF. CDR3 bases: TGTGCCTGGACCCGGACAGGTGGCTACACCTTC.

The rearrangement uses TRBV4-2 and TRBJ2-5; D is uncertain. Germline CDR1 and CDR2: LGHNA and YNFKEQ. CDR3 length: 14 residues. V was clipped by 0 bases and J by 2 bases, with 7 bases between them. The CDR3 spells CASSQDPQQETQYF. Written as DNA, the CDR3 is TGTGCCAGCAGCCAAGACCCCCAACAAGAGACCCAGTACTTC.

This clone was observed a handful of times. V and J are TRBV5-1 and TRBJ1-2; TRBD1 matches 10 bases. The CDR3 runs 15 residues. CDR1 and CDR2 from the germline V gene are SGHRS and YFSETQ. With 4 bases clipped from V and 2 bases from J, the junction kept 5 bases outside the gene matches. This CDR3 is CASSTGQGVNYGYTF. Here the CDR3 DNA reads TGCGCCAGCAGCACCGGACAGGGGGTGAACTATGGCTACACCTTC.

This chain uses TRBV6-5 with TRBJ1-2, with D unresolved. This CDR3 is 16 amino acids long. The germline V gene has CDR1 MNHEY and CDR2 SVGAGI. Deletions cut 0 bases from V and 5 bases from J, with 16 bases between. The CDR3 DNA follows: TGTGCCAGCAGTTACTCGAAACCGGGTTCCTTATATGGCTACACCTTC. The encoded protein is CASSYSKPGSLYGYTF.